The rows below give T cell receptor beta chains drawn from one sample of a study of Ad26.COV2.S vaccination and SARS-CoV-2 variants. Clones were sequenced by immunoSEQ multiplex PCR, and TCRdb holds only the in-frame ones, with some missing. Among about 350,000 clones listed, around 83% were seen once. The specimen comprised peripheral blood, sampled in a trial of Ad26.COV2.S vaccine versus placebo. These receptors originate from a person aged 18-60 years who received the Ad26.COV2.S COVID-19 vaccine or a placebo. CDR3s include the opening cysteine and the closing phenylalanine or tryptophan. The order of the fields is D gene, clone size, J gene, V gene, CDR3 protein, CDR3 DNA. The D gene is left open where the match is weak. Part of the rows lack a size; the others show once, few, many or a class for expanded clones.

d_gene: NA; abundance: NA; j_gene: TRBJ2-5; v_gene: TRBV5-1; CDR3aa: CASSLSTSFETQYF; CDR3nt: TGCGCCAGCAGCTTGAGTACTAGCTTTGAGACCCAGTACTTC
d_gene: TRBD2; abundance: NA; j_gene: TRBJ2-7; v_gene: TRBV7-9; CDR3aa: CASSPWLASGGYEQYF; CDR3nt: TGTGCCAGCAGCCCTTGGTTGGCTAGCGGGGGTTACGAGCAGTACTTC
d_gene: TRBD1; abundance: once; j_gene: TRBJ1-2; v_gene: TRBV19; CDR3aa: CASSSQGIANYGYTF; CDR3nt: TGTGCCAGTAGTTCACAGGGGATCGCTAACTATGGCTACACCTTC
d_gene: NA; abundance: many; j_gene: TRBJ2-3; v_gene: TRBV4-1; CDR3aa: CASSQAGQTRTDTQYF; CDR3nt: TGCGCCAGCAGCCAAGCAGGACAGACCCGCACAGATACGCAGTATTTT
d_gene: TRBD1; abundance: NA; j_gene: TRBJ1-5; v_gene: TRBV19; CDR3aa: CASNNRGNQPQHF; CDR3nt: TGTGCCAGTAATAACAGGGGAAATCAGCCCCAGCATTTT
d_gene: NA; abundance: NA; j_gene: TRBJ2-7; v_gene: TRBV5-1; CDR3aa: CASSLLVGTYEQYF; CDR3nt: TGCGCCAGCAGCTTGTTGGTAGGGACCTACGAGCAGTACTTC
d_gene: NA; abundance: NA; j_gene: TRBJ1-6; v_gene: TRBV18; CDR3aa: CASSPSGLYNSPLHF; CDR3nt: TGTGCCAGCTCACCTTCAGGGCTCTATAATTCACCCCTCCACTTT
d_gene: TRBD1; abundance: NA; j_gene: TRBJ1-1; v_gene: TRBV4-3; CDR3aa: CASSQGDRTNTEAFF; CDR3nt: TGCGCCAGCAGCCAGGGGGACAGGACGAACACTGAAGCTTTCTTT
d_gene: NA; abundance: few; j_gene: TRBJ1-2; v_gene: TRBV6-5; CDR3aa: CATVTSRPYGYTF; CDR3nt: TGTGCCACCGTAACTAGTAGGCCATATGGCTACACCTTC
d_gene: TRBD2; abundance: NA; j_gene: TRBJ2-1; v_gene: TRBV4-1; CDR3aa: CASSQATSGRRANEQFF; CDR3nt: TGCGCCAGCAGCCAAGCGACTAGCGGGAGGAGGGCAAATGAGCAGTTCTTC
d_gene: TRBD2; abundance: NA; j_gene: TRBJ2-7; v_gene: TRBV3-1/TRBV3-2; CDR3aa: CASSLSGLAPSSYEQYF; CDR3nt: TGTGCCAGCAGCCTTTCGGGACTAGCGCCCAGCTCCTACGAGCAGTACTTC
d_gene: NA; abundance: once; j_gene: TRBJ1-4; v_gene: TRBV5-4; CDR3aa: CASSLAGQGANEKLFF; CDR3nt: TGTGCCAGCAGCTTGGCGGGCCAGGGAGCTAATGAAAAACTGTTTTTT
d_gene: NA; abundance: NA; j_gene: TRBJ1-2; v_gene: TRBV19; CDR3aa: CASSIVGDIGDYGYTF; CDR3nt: TGTGCCAGTAGTATAGTTGGGGACATCGGGGACTATGGCTACACCTTC
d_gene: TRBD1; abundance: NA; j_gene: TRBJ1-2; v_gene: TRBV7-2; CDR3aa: CASSSRTGLGGYTF; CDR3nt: TGTGCCAGCAGCTCTCGGACAGGGCTGGGTGGCTACACCTTC
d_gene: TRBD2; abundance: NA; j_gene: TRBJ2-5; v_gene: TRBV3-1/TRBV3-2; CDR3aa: CASSQVASGAQETQYF; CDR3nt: TGTGCCAGCAGCCAAGTTGCTAGCGGCGCACAAGAGACCCAGTACTTC
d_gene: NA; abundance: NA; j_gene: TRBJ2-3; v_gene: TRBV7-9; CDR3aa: CASAPRPGQPAGDTQYF; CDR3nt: TGTGCCAGCGCCCCGCGGCCCGGACAGCCCGCAGGGGATACGCAGTATTTT
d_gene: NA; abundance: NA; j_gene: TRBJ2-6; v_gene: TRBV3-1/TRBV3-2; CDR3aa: CASSQEGVARSGANVLTF; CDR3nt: TGTGCCAGCAGCCAAGAAGGAGTCGCCCGCTCTGGGGCCAACGTCCTGACTTTC
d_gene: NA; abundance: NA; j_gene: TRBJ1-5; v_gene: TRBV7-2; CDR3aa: CASSLIQGGQPQHF; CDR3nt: TGTGCCAGCAGCTTAATACAGGGCGGTCAGCCCCAGCATTTT
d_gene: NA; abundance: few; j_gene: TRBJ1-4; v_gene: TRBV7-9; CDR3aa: CASSLARTGNGEKLFF; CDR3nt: TGTGCCAGCAGCTTAGCCCGAACAGGGAACGGTGAAAAACTGTTTTTT
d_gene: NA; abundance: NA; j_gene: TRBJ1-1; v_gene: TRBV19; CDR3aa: CASAIKGYTEAFF; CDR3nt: TGTGCCAGCGCAATAAAGGGTTACACTGAAGCTTTCTTT
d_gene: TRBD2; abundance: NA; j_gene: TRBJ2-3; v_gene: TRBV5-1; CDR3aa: CASRPRSGGAYGTDTQYF; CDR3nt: TGCGCCAGCAGGCCTCGTAGCGGGGGGGCCTATGGCACAGATACGCAGTATTTT
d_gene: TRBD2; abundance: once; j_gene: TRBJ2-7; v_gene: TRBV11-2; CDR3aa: CASSHGTSGSSYEQYF; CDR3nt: TGTGCCAGCAGCCACGGGACTAGCGGGAGTTCCTACGAGCAGTACTTC
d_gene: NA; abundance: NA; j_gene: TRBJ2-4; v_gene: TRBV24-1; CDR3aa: CATSDPFGANIQYF; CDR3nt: TGTGCCACCAGTGATCCGTTTGGGGCGAACATTCAGTACTTC
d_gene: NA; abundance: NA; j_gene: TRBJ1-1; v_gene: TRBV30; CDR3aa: CAWSLGRKNTEAFF; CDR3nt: TGTGCCTGGAGTCTAGGCAGGAAGAACACTGAAGCTTTCTTT
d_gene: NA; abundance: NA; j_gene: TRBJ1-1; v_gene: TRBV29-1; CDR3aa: CSTGRTNTEAFF; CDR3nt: TGCAGCACGGGACGGACGAACACTGAAGCTTTCTTT
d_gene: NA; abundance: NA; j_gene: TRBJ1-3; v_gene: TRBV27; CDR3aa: CASSEDRRNTIYF; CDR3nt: TGTGCCAGCAGTGAGGACAGAAGGAACACCATATATTTT
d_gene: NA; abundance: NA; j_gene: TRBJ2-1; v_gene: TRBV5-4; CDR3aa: CASEGTSENNEQFF; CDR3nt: TGTGCCAGCGAGGGGACCTCAGAAAACAATGAGCAGTTCTTC